The next 21 T cell receptor beta chains were all read from a single sample in a study of Ad26.COV2.S vaccination and SARS-CoV-2 variants. Regarding treatment: around 19 received Ad26.COV2.S at low or high dose, single or two shots; several received placebo; per-sample allocation not given. Sample collection was performed on day 63 after the first vaccine or placebo injection. Clones were sequenced by immunoSEQ multiplex PCR, and TCRdb holds only the in-frame ones, with some missing. The sample includes some 520,000 clones, roughly 87% of them seen just once. Source: peripheral blood, taken in a trial of Ad26.COV2.S vaccine versus placebo. These receptors came from a person between 18 and 59 years old who received the Ad26.COV2.S COVID-19 vaccine or a placebo.

The rearrangement links TRBV11-2 to TRBJ2-7, with 11 bases matching TRBD1. This CDR3 region has 16 residues. Trimming cost V 7 bases and J 7 bases; bases outside gene matches: 15. The germline V gene has CDR1 SGHAT and CDR2 FQNNGV. The CDR3 sequence is CASTSYGTGGPSEQYF. The CDR3 DNA sequence: TGTGCCAGCACTTCGTACGGGACAGGGGGTCCCTCGGAGCAGTACTTC. Together with reference TRBV11-2 and TRBJ2-7, the CDR3 gives the full variable domain: EAGVAQSPRYKIIEKRQSVAFWCNPISGHATLYWYQQILGQGPKLLIQFQNNGVVDDSQLPKDRFSAERLKGVDSTLKIQPAKLEDSAVYLCASTSYGTGGPSEQYFGPGTRLTVT.

The V gene is TRBV7-3, the J gene TRBJ2-1; 7 positions match TRBD2. The V segment lost 4 bases and the J segment 9 bases; nucleotides outside the gene matches: 9. The length of the CDR3 is 14 residues. Looked up from germline, CDR1 is SGHTA and CDR2 is FQGTGA. The CDR3 bases are TGTGCCAGCAGCTCCGGGCCCCCGGGGGGTGAGCAGTTCTTC. Translated: CASSSGPPGGEQFF.

The rearrangement links TRBV28 to TRBJ2-5; the match to TRBD2 covers 7 bases. Trimming at V came to 3 bases and at J to 2 bases, leaving 3 bases not matched to a gene. Germline assignment: CDR1 MDHEN and CDR2 SYDVKM. CDR3 size: 14 residues. The CDR3 region has the DNA TGTGCCAGCAGTTTTAGAGCGGGACAAGAGACCCAGTACTTC. Translation: CASSFRAGQETQYF.

V and J are TRBV5-1 and TRBJ1-2; D is unresolved. Germline-derived CDR1 and CDR2 are SGHRS and YFSETQ. With 0 bases removed from V and 0 bases from J, the gap between germline ends came to 9 bases. This CDR3 has 15 residues. CDR3 sequence reads: CASSLEDGANYGYTF. CDR3 coding DNA: TGCGCCAGCAGCTTGGAGGACGGAGCTAACTATGGCTACACCTTC.

This chain connects TRBV7-2 to TRBJ2-2, with D tentatively TRBD2 (6 bases). CDR1 SGHTA and CDR2 FQGNSA come from the germline V gene. The CDR3 is made up of 15 amino acids. With 5 bases removed from V and 7 bases from J, the gap between germline ends came to 17 bases. CDR3 residues: CASSTQRASGGELFF. DNA of the CDR3: TGTGCCAGCAGCACCCAGCGGGCGAGCGGCGGGGAGCTGTTTTTT. Full variable domain (remainder filled in from reference TRBV7-2 and TRBJ2-2): GAGVSQSPSNKVTEKGKDVELRCDPISGHTALYWYRQSLGQGLEFLIYFQGNSAPDKSGLPSDRFSAERTGGSVSTLTIQRTQQEDSAVYLCASSTQRASGGELFFGEGSRLTVL.

V gene TRBV30 combines with J gene TRBJ2-3; D unresolved. V lost 0 bases and J lost 4, with 8 bases in between. The CDR3 consists of 13 residues. The germline CDR1 and CDR2 sequences are GTSNPN and SVGIG (reference sequence). In nucleotides, the CDR3 is TGTGCCTGGAGTGTAAGGTTGCCAGATACGCAGTATTTT. Its protein is CAWSVRLPDTQYF.

The V call is TRBV6-5, the J call TRBJ1-6; possibly TRBD1 for D (6 bases). V dropped 7 bases and J dropped 5 bases, with 15 bases sitting between them. CDR1 is MNHEY and CDR2 is SVGAGI in the germline V gene. This CDR3 is 15 amino acids long. CDR3 nucleotide sequence: TGTGCCAGCAACCCGACCGGGACAAATAATTCACCCCTCCACTTT. Protein sequence: CASNPTGTNNSPLHF.

V and J are TRBV28 and TRBJ1-1, with D possibly matching TRBD1 (6 bases). Trimming shortened V by 7 bases and J by 10 bases, and 22 bases separated the two germline ends. Germline V gene lookup returns CDR1 MDHEN and CDR2 SYDVKM. CDR3 length: 14 residues. The CDR3 region is CASTELGGGRRAFF. The CDR3 bases are TGTGCCAGCACCGAACTGGGGGGCGGCCGGAGAGCTTTCTTT.

V and J are TRBV10-1 and TRBJ2-2; D is uncertain. Trimming stripped 8 bases from V and 0 bases from J, with 7 bases between. Germline CDR1 reads WNHNN; CDR2 reads SYGVQD (reference sequence). CDR3 length: 13 amino acids. The CDR3 sequence: CASRAANTGELFF. The CDR3 bases are TGCGCCAGCCGGGCGGCGAACACCGGGGAGCTGTTTTTT.

This chain uses TRBV28 with TRBJ1-1; TRBD1 matches at 8 bases. CDR3 length equals 15 residues. The germline gives CDR1 MDHEN, CDR2 SYDVKM. With 6 bases clipped from V and 4 bases from J, the junction kept 10 bases outside the gene matches. The CDR3 reads CASRRQGPLSTEAFF. CDR3 coding DNA: TGTGCCAGCAGAAGACAGGGGCCCCTTAGCACTGAAGCTTTCTTT.

There are a few counts of this clone. The chain links TRBV7-9 to TRBJ2-7; 7 nucleotides align to TRBD1. Germline CDR1 reads SEHNR; CDR2 reads FQNEAQ (reference sequence). V trimming: 5 bases; J trimming: 4 bases; junction bases outside the gene matches: 11. The CDR3 contains 15 residues. The CDR3 sequence is CASSKGQVKEYEQYF. CDR3 bases: TGTGCCAGCAGCAAAGGACAGGTCAAGGAGTACGAGCAGTACTTC. Together with reference TRBV7-9 and TRBJ2-7, the CDR3 gives the full variable domain: DTGVSQNPRHKITKRGQNVTFRCDPISEHNRLYWYRQTLGQGPEFLTYFQNEAQLEKSRLLSDRFSAERPKGSFSTLEIQRTEQGDSAMYLCASSKGQVKEYEQYFGPGTRLTVT.

The chain couples TRBV30 to TRBJ2-5; 7 positions agree with TRBD1. The CDR3 extends over 14 amino acids. Germline V lookup: CDR1 GTSNPN, CDR2 SVGIG (reference sequence). Trimming took 2 bases from V and 1 from J; bases not matched to a gene: 4. In nucleotides, the CDR3 is TGTGCCTGGAGTCGGGACAGCCTCCAAGAGACCCAGTACTTC. As protein: CAWSRDSLQETQYF.

The chain carries TRBV4-3 and TRBJ2-1; D may be TRBD1 (5 bases). Trimming stripped 4 bases from V and 9 bases from J, with 16 bases between. Germline CDR1 reads LGHNA; CDR2 reads YSLEER. The CDR3 has 14 residues. The CDR3 region is CASSPQGWGGEQFF. The CDR3 DNA follows: TGCGCCAGCAGCCCCCAGGGCTGGGGCGGTGAGCAGTTCTTC.

The sample holds one count of this clone. The genes are TRBV9 and TRBJ1-6; TRBD1 aligns across 8 bases. The CDR3 spans 16 residues. Trimming cost V 3 bases and J 5 bases; bases outside gene matches: 7. Germline-derived CDR1 and CDR2 are SGDLS and YYNGEE. The DNA of the CDR3 is TGTGCCAGCAGCGAATGGGGACAGGCTAATAATTCACCCCTCCACTTT. Translation gives CASSEWGQANNSPLHF.

The V gene is TRBV5-6, the J gene TRBJ2-1, with TRBD2 as a possible D gene (5 bases). The CDR3 consists of 16 residues. Germline CDR1 is SGHDT and CDR2 is YYEEEE. Deletions cut 4 bases from V and 1 base from J, with 15 bases between. DNA for the CDR3: TGTGCCAGCAGCGCCGCCACTAGGCGTTCCTACAATGAGCAGTTCTTC. Amino acid sequence: CASSAATRRSYNEQFF. Full variable domain (outside the CDR3, taken from reference TRBV5-6 and TRBJ2-1): DAGVTQSPTHLIKTRGQQVTLRCSPKSGHDTVSWYQQALGQGPQFIFQYYEEEERQRGNFPDRFSGHQFPNYSSELNVNALLLGDSALYLCASSAATRRSYNEQFFGPGTRLTVL.

The chain joins TRBV18 to TRBJ2-5; D uncertain. The V gene's germline CDR1 is KGHSH and CDR2 LQKENI. The CDR3 consists of 12 residues. Trimming cost V 0 bases and J 4 bases, with 3 bases left between them. Here the CDR3 DNA reads TGTGCCAGCTCACCACCGGTAGAGACCCAGTACTTC. Its translation: CASSPPVETQYF.

The chain employs TRBV27 and TRBJ2-7; 10 nucleotides agree with TRBD1. V lost 8 bases to trimming and J lost 2 bases; unmatched junction nucleotides: 3. The CDR3 runs 13 residues. CDR1 and CDR2 (germline): MNHEY, SMNVEV (reference sequence). CDR3 sequence reads: CASLGQGAYEQYF. The CDR3 region has the DNA TGTGCCAGCCTTGGACAGGGGGCCTACGAGCAGTACTTC.

This clone was seen a handful of times. This chain connects TRBV2 to TRBJ2-7; 9 nucleotides align to TRBD1. After removal of 9 bases from V and 5 bases from J, the junction contained 8 bases not matched to a gene. CDR3 length: 13 residues. Germline assignment: CDR1 SNHLY and CDR2 FYNNEI. In nucleotides, the CDR3 is TGTGCCAGAGGGACAGGGCCGATGGACGAGCAGTACTTC. This codes for CARGTGPMDEQYF.

The CDR3 loop is CASSLSIGFGETQYF. The CDR3 DNA reads as TGTGCCAGCAGCTTGTCGATCGGTTTCGGGGAGACCCAGTACTTC. This chain links TRBV5-6 with TRBJ2-5; the D is unclear. Trimming removed 1 base from V and 5 bases from J, with 15 bases in between. The CDR3 runs 15 residues. Germline V gene sequence: CDR1 SGHDT, CDR2 YYEEEE.

The chain employs TRBV18 and TRBJ1-2; D possibly corresponds to TRBD1 (6 bases). Germline V CDR1 and CDR2: KGHSH, LQKENI. The CDR3 runs 16 residues. V shed 3 bases and J shed 7 bases, with 21 bases lying between them. The CDR3 region has the DNA TGTGCCAGCTCACCGGGACAAGGACGATACGGGCTTGGCTACACCTTC. Translation gives CASSPGQGRYGLGYTF.

V gene TRBV2 combines with J gene TRBJ2-5, with D uncertain. This CDR3 is 13 amino acids long. Germline V lookup: CDR1 SNHLY, CDR2 FYNNEI. Deletions cut 6 bases from V and 2 bases from J, with 10 bases between. The DNA of the CDR3 is TGTGCCAGCAGCCTAGACGGACAAGAGACCCAGTACTTC. It translates to CASSLDGQETQYF.